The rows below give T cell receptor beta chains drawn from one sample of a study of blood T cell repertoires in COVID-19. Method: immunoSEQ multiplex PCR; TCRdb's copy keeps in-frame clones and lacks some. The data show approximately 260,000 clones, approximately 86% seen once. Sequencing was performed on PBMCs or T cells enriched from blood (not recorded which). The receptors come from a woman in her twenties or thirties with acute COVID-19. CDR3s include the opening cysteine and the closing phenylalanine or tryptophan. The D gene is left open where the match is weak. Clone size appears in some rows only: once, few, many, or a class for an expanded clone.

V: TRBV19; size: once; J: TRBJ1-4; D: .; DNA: TGTGCCAGTAGTTCGGGGACCGGGGGTGAAAAACTGTTTTTT; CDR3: CASSSGTGGEKLFF
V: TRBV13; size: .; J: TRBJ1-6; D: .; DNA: TGTGCCAGCAGCGCCGGGACACCCGATTTTTTTAATTCACCCCTCCACTTT; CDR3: CASSAGTPDFFNSPLHF
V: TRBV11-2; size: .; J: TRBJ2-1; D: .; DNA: TGTGCCAGCATCGACATTGATCTAGCCTCGCGGGGGCAGTTCTTC; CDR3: CASIDIDLASRGQFF
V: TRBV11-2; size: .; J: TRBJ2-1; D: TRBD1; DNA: TGTGCCAGCAGCTTATGGACAGGGCCCTACAATGAGCAGTTCTTC; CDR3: CASSLWTGPYNEQFF
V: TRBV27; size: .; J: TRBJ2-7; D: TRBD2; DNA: TGTGCCAGCAGTTTAATAGCGGGGGGGCAGGGCGAGCAGTACTTC; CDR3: CASSLIAGGQGEQYF
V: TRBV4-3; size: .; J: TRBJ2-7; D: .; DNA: TGCGCCAGCAGCCAAGTTCTAGGGGGCTCCTACGAGCAGTACTTC; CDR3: CASSQVLGGSYEQYF
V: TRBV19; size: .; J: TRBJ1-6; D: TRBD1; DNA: TGTGCCAGTAGTATTTCCTCCGGGACAGGGGCCCCACCCCTCCACTTT; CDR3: CASSISSGTGAPPLHF
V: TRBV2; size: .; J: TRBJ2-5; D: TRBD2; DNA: TGTGCCAGCCTCTCTGGTCTGGGGGGGAGTAAAATAGAGACCCAGTACTTC; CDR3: CASLSGLGGSKIETQYF
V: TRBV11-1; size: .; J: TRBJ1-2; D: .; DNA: TGTGCCAGCAGCCTCGGACAGAACTATGGCTACACCTTC; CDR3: CASSLGQNYGYTF
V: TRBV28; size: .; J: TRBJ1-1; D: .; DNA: TGTGCCAGCAGTTTAAATGGCCAAAAGGCTTTCTTT; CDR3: CASSLNGQKAFF
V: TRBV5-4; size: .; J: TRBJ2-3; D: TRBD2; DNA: TGTGCCAGCAGCTCAAGCGGGGGGGCTTCAGATACGCAGTATTTT; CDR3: CASSSSGGASDTQYF
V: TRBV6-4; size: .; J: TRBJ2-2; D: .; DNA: TGTGCCAGCAGTGACACAAACACCGGGGAGCTGTTTTTT; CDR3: CASSDTNTGELFF
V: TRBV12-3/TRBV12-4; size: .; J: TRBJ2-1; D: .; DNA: TGTGCCAGCAGTACTCGACCCCGGGGTGAGCAGTTCTTC; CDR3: CASSTRPRGEQFF
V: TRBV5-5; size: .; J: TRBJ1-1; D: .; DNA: TGTGCCAGCAGCTTGGGCTCGGCGGGGGAAGCTTTCTTT; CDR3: CASSLGSAGEAFF
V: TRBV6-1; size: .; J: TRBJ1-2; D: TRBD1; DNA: TGTGCCAGCAGTGAAGGACAGGGAGCGCGTAGCTATGGCTACACCTTC; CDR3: CASSEGQGARSYGYTF
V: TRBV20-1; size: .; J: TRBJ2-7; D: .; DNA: TGCAGTGCTAGTAGGGGGAGACTTGACGAGCAGTACTTC; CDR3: CSASRGRLDEQYF
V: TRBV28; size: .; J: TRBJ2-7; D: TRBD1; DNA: TGTGCCAGCAGTTTATACAGGGGTTTCTCCTACGAGCAGTACTTC; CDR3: CASSLYRGFSYEQYF
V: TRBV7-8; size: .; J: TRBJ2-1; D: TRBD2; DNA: TGTGCCAGCGGGGGACTAGCGGGGGCCCAAGGTGAGCAGTTCTTC; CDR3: CASGGLAGAQGEQFF
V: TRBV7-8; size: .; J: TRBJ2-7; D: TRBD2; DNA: TGTGCCAGCAGCTTAGTGGCCCTAGCGGGGGTCCCCTACGAGCAGTACTTC; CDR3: CASSLVALAGVPYEQYF
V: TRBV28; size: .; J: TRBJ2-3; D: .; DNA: TGTGCCAGCAGAGCCGGGACTGAAAGCACAGATACGCAGTATTTT; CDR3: CASRAGTESTDTQYF
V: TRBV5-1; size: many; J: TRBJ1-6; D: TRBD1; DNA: TGCGCCAGCAGCTTGGGTCAGGGGGCCAGAGGCTATAATTCACCCCTCCACTTT; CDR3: CASSLGQGARGYNSPLHF
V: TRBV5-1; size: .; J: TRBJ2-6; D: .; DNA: TGCGCCAGCAGCTTATTAGGGTCCGGGGTGAGCGGGGCCAACGTCCTGACTTTC; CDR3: CASSLLGSGVSGANVLTF
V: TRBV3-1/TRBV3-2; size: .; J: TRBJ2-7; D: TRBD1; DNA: TGTGCCAGCAGCCAAGTTGGACAGGGGGCGGGGGAGCAGTACTTC; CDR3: CASSQVGQGAGEQYF
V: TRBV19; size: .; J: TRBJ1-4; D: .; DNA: TGTGCCAGTCGCATAGGATCAGGGTCGGGAAAACTGTTTTTT; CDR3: CASRIGSGSGKLFF
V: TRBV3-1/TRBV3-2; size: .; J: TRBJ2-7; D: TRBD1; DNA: TGTGCCAGCAGCCTACAGGGGGGCGAGCAGTACTTC; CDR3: CASSLQGGEQYF
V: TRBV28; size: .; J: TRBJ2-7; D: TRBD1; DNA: TGTGCCAGCAGGGGACAGGGGACCTACGAGCAGTACTTC; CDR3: CASRGQGTYEQYF
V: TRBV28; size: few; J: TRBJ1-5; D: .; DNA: TGTGCCAGCCAGAGAGGCCAGCCCCAGCATTTT; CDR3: CASQRGQPQHF
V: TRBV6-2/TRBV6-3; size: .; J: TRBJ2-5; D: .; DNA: TGTGCCAGCAGTTACCTCCAAGAGACCCAGTACTTC; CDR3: CASSYLQETQYF
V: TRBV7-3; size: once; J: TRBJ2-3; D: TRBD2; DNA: TGTGCCAGCAGCAGCAGCGGGGGTGCTAGCACAGATACGCAGTATTTT; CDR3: CASSSSGGASTDTQYF
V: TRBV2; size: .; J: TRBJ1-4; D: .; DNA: TGTGCCGGTCAGGGAGGGCCTAATGAAAAACTGTTTTTT; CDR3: CAGQGGPNEKLFF
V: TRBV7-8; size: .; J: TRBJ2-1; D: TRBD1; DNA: TGTGCCAGCAGCAGGACAGGCGCGGGTGAGCAGTTCTTC; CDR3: CASSRTGAGEQFF
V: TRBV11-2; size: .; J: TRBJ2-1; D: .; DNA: TGTGCCAGCAGTAAAAAGGGGGGGCTAGCGGCTACCAATGAGCAGTTCTTC; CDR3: CASSKKGGLAATNEQFF
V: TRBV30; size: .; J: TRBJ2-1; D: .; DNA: TGTGCCTGGAGTACCAAGACAGTACAATGGGAGCAGTTCTTC; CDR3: CAWSTKTVQWEQFF
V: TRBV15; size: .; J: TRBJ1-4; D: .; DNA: TGTGCCACCAGCGCATGGCCGGCAGGGTCGGTGTCGACTAATGAAAAACTGTTTTTT; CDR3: CATSAWPAGSVSTNEKLFF
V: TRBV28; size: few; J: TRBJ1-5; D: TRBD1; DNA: TGTGCCAGCAGCTGGACAGGGGAGGGTCAGCCCCAGCATTTT; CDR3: CASSWTGEGQPQHF
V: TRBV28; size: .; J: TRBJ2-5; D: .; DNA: TGTGCCAGCAGTTTCGAGGGGGGGGGAGAGACCCAGTACTTC; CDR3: CASSFEGGGETQYF
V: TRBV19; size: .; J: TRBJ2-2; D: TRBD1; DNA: TGTGCCACCGCAGGGGGCCATAACACCGGGGAGCTGTTTTTT; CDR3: CATAGGHNTGELFF
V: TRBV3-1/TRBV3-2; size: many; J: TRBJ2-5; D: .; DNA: TGTGCCAGCAGTCGCCCTTCTACGGGAGAGACCCAGTACTTC; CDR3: CASSRPSTGETQYF
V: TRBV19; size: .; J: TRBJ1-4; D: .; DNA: TGTGCCAGTAGGATAAGACAGGTCGATGAAAAACTGTTTTTT; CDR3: CASRIRQVDEKLFF
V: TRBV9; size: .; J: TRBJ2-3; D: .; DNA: TGTGCCAGCAGCGCCCTCCAGCGGAGGGATACGCAGTATTTT; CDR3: CASSALQRRDTQYF
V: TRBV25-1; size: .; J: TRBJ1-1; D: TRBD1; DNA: TGTGCCAGCCTGGACAGGGAGGGCGAAGCTTTCTTT; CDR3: CASLDREGEAFF
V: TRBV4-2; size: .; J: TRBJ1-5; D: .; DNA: TGTGCCAGCAGCGCCGGGGAGGATAGCAATCAGCCCCAGCATTTT; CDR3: CASSAGEDSNQPQHF
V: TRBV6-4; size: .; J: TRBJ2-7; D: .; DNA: TGTGCCAGCAGTGGAACCGGGTCCCACCCCTACGAGCAGTACTTC; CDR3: CASSGTGSHPYEQYF
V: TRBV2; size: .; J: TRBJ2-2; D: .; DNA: TGTGCCAGCAGTGATCTTTTGTGGAACACCGGGGAGCTGTTTTTT; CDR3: CASSDLLWNTGELFF
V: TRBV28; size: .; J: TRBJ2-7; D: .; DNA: TGTGCCAGCAGTTTACCCTTGCGACAGGAGAGCTCCTACGAGCAGTACTTC; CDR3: CASSLPLRQESSYEQYF
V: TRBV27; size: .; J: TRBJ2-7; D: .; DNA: TGTGCCAGCGCTGTGAGGCGGGACGGGGGTGCCTACGAGCAGTACTTC; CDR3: CASAVRRDGGAYEQYF